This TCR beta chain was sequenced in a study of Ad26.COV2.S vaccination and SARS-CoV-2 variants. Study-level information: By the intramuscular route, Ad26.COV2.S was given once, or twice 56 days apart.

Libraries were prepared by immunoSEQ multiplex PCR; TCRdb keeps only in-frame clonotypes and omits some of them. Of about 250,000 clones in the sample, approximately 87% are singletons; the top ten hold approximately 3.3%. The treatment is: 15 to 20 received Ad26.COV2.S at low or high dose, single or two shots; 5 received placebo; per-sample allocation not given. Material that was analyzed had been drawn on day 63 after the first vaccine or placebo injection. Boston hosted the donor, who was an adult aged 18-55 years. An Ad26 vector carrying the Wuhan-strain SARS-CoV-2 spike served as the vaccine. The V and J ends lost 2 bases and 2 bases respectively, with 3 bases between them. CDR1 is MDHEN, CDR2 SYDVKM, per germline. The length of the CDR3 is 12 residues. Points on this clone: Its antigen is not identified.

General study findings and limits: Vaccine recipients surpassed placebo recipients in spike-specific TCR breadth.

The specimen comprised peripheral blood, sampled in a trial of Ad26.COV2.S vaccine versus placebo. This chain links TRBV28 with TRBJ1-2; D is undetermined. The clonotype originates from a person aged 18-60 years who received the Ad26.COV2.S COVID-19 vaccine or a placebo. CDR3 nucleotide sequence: TGTGCCAGCAGTTTACAGAACTATGGCTACACCTTC. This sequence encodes CASSLQNYGYTF.